These T cell receptor beta chains were read from a single sample in a study of T cells in AML relapse after transplant. TCRdb called the PCR reads again in MiXCR, with one record for every CDR3 protein. Found here are approximately 500 distinct CDR3 sequences, over 8.5% of them singletons; the top ten hold approximately 60%. The material sequenced was bone marrow, either the whole sample or a sorted T cell fraction (not recorded which), taken at relapse. Every receptor here comes from a human donor who had a stem cell transplant for acute myeloid leukemia. Some T cells may be transferred from the graft donor. The CDR3 runs from the conserved cysteine through the conserved F or W. The D gene is left open where the match is weak. A clone size is listed for some rows: how often the clone was seen (once, few, many), or a class if it is expanded.

>14|TRBV7-2|medium-sized|TRBJ1-3|-
CASSLLRAGNTIYF
TGTGCCAGCAGCTTACTTAGGGCTGGAAACACCATATATTTT
>16|TRBV11-1|once|TRBJ1-4|TRBD1
CASRKTGTGLNEKLFF
TGTGCCAGCAGAAAAACCGGGACAGGGCTGAATGAAAAACTGTTTTTT
>13|TRBV7-3|medium-sized|TRBJ1-1|-
CASSHGRGTEAFF
TGTGCCAGCAGCCATGGACGGGGCACTGAAGCTTTCTTT
>13|TRBV7-2|medium-sized|TRBJ2-5|-
CASSLAASETQYF
TGTGCCAGCAGCTTAGCGGCGTCGGAGACCCAGTACTTC
>12|TRBV19|medium-sized|TRBJ2-3|-
CASSLATDTQYF
TGTGCCAGTAGTCTCGCGACAGATACGCAGTATTTT
>15|TRBV12-3/TRBV12-4|large|TRBJ1-4|-
CASSLGDETNEKLFF
TGTGCCAGCAGTTTAGGGGATGAGACTAATGAAAAACTGTTTTTT
>16|TRBV3-1|medium-sized|TRBJ2-7|-
CASSQAGGGGWGEQYF
TGTGCCAGCAGCCAAGCCGGGGGCGGCGGTTGGGGCGAGCAGTACTTC
>16|TRBV4-1|medium-sized|TRBJ2-3|TRBD2
CASSQATSGSADTQYF
TGCGCCAGCAGCCAAGCGACTAGCGGGAGCGCAGATACGCAGTATTTT
>15|TRBV5-1|medium-sized|TRBJ2-1|TRBD2
CASSLAPGGANEQFF
TGCGCCAGCAGCTTGGCTCCGGGGGGGGCCAATGAGCAGTTCTTC
>16|TRBV6-5|medium-sized|TRBJ2-2|-
CASSYPEGPFGGELFF
TGTGCCAGCAGTTACCCGGAGGGCCCCTTTGGCGGGGAGCTGTTTTTT
>14|TRBV12-3/TRBV12-4|large|TRBJ1-2|-
CASSFSRVNYGYTF
TGTGCCAGCAGTTTCTCTAGGGTGAACTATGGCTACACCTTC
>13|TRBV5-1|large|TRBJ1-6|-
CASSFVVDSPLHF
TGCGCCAGCAGCTTCGTAGTAGACTCACCCCTCCACTTT
>15|TRBV20-1|few|TRBJ2-7|-
CSVRGRTTRLYEQYF
TGCAGTGTCAGAGGTCGGACAACTCGCCTCTACGAGCAGTACTTC
>11|TRBV5-1|large|TRBJ2-1|-
CASSLGQEQFF
TGCGCCAGCAGCTTGGGGCAGGAGCAGTTCTTC
>18|TRBV7-3|medium-sized|TRBJ2-6|-
CASSLRPGWGSGANVLTF
TGTGCCAGCAGCTTAAGGCCTGGATGGGGATCTGGGGCCAACGTCCTGACTTTC
>15|TRBV5-1|-|TRBJ2-7|TRBD1
CASSLGVRGLYEQYF
TGCGCCAGCAGCTTAGGGGTCAGGGGGCTGTACGAGCAGTACTTC
>14|TRBV3-1|medium-sized|TRBJ1-6|-
CASSQGTENSPLHF
TGTGCCAGCAGCCAAGGGACAGAAAATTCACCCCTCCACTTT